These T cell receptor beta chains were read from a single sample in a study of monozygotic twins with cystic fibrosis. The table came from immunoSEQ multiplex PCR; TCRdb's copy has only in-frame clones and leaves some out. The sample has 18,000 or so clones; about 89% are singletons. The sequenced sample was blood. The receptors were sampled from a girl aged 2 to 10 with cystic fibrosis. Each CDR3 is given with its conserved first and last residue. Fields, in order: J gene, clone size, V gene, D gene, CDR3 DNA, CDR3 protein. A D gene is named only where the DNA matches it firmly. A row's size may be missing; if present it is once, few, many or a size class.

J gene: TRBJ1-1; clone size: NA; V gene: TRBV27; D gene: NA; CDR3 DNA: TGTGCCAGCAGTTTAAAGGGCAAACACACTGAAGCTTTCTTT; CDR3 protein: CASSLKGKHTEAFF
J gene: TRBJ1-4; clone size: NA; V gene: TRBV6-5; D gene: NA; CDR3 DNA: TGTGCCAGCAGTTACAATGAAAAACTGTTTTTT; CDR3 protein: CASSYNEKLFF
J gene: TRBJ1-1; clone size: NA; V gene: TRBV4-2; D gene: NA; CDR3 DNA: TGTGCCAGCAGCCAAGACGAGGGGGGGAACACTGAAGCTTTCTTT; CDR3 protein: CASSQDEGGNTEAFF
J gene: TRBJ1-4; clone size: NA; V gene: TRBV19; D gene: NA; CDR3 DNA: TGTGCCAGTAGTGACCTTACAGTTTCAACTAATGAAAAACTGTTTTTT; CDR3 protein: CASSDLTVSTNEKLFF
J gene: TRBJ1-5; clone size: once; V gene: TRBV18; D gene: TRBD1; CDR3 DNA: TGTGCCAGCTCACCGACAGGGCCCCGACAGCCCCAGCATTTT; CDR3 protein: CASSPTGPRQPQHF
J gene: TRBJ2-1; clone size: once; V gene: TRBV7-2; D gene: TRBD2; CDR3 DNA: TGTGCCAGCAGCCCACGGACTAGCGGGGGGGCCTCAATCTACAATGAGCAGTTCTTC; CDR3 protein: CASSPRTSGGASIYNEQFF
J gene: TRBJ1-2; clone size: NA; V gene: TRBV15; D gene: NA; CDR3 DNA: TGTGCCACCAGCAGAGATCTTGGGGATGGCTACACCTTC; CDR3 protein: CATSRDLGDGYTF
J gene: TRBJ2-7; clone size: NA; V gene: TRBV28; D gene: NA; CDR3 DNA: TGTGCCACGTCTAGTCCGCGGGAGCAGTACTTC; CDR3 protein: CATSSPREQYF
J gene: TRBJ2-7; clone size: NA; V gene: TRBV2; D gene: TRBD1; CDR3 DNA: TGTGCCACGAACCGGGACAGGGGTTCCTACGAGCAGTACTTC; CDR3 protein: CATNRDRGSYEQYF
J gene: TRBJ1-2; clone size: NA; V gene: TRBV19; D gene: NA; CDR3 DNA: TGTGCCACCGTAGACAGAAAGACTAACTATGGCTACACCTTC; CDR3 protein: CATVDRKTNYGYTF
J gene: TRBJ1-6; clone size: NA; V gene: TRBV9; D gene: NA; CDR3 DNA: TGTGCCAGCAGCCCCCGGGGCAATAATTCACCCCTCCACTTT; CDR3 protein: CASSPRGNNSPLHF
J gene: TRBJ1-1; clone size: once; V gene: TRBV7-9; D gene: NA; CDR3 DNA: TGTGCCAGCAGCCCTCGCGGTGGCCTATCCTTGAACACTGAAGCTTTCTTT; CDR3 protein: CASSPRGGLSLNTEAFF
J gene: TRBJ1-1; clone size: NA; V gene: TRBV4-2; D gene: NA; CDR3 DNA: TGTGCCAGCAGCCAAGTTTATGAGACGGAGGGAGAATCGGGGGCAGCTTTCTTT; CDR3 protein: CASSQVYETEGESGAAFF
J gene: TRBJ2-7; clone size: NA; V gene: TRBV5-4; D gene: NA; CDR3 DNA: TGTGCCAGCAGCTTGGAGGGGCAGGGGAAGTACGAGCAGTACTTC; CDR3 protein: CASSLEGQGKYEQYF
J gene: TRBJ1-1; clone size: once; V gene: TRBV29-1; D gene: NA; CDR3 DNA: TGCAGCGTGGAATTATGGTCGTACACTGAAGCTTTCTTT; CDR3 protein: CSVELWSYTEAFF
J gene: TRBJ2-7; clone size: NA; V gene: TRBV4-2; D gene: TRBD2; CDR3 DNA: TGTGCCAGCAGCCAAGACCCGTCTAGCGGGGGTCGGTACGAGCAGTACTTC; CDR3 protein: CASSQDPSSGGRYEQYF
J gene: TRBJ2-5; clone size: NA; V gene: TRBV15; D gene: NA; CDR3 DNA: TGTGCCACCAGCCGCGGGCGAGAGACCCAGTACTTC; CDR3 protein: CATSRGRETQYF
J gene: TRBJ2-1; clone size: NA; V gene: TRBV7-3; D gene: TRBD2; CDR3 DNA: TGTGCCAGCAGCCTAGGACTAGCGGGAGGAGAAGGGCGGTTCTTC; CDR3 protein: CASSLGLAGGEGRFF
J gene: TRBJ1-1; clone size: NA; V gene: TRBV19; D gene: TRBD1; CDR3 DNA: TGTGCCAGTAACCACGACAGGGGGCAAAACACTGAAGCTTTCTTT; CDR3 protein: CASNHDRGQNTEAFF
J gene: TRBJ2-5; clone size: NA; V gene: TRBV7-3; D gene: NA; CDR3 DNA: TGTGCCAGCAGCTTAAATGGTGGGGTTCAAGAGACCCAGTACTTC; CDR3 protein: CASSLNGGVQETQYF
J gene: TRBJ2-7; clone size: NA; V gene: TRBV19; D gene: TRBD2; CDR3 DNA: TGTGCCAGTAAAGAGACCGGGACTAGCTCGTTCGAGCAGTACTTC; CDR3 protein: CASKETGTSSFEQYF
J gene: TRBJ2-7; clone size: NA; V gene: TRBV29-1; D gene: NA; CDR3 DNA: TGCAGCGTTGAAGGGGTCGGTTCCGTCCGCGAGCAGTACTTC; CDR3 protein: CSVEGVGSVREQYF
J gene: TRBJ2-7; clone size: NA; V gene: TRBV20-1; D gene: NA; CDR3 DNA: TGCAGTGCTAGTATCGAGCAGTACTTC; CDR3 protein: CSASIEQYF
J gene: TRBJ1-2; clone size: NA; V gene: TRBV7-9; D gene: TRBD1; CDR3 DNA: TGTGCCAGCAGCTTACGGCAGGGGGTGTACAGGGGCTATGGCTACACCTTC; CDR3 protein: CASSLRQGVYRGYGYTF
J gene: TRBJ2-7; clone size: NA; V gene: TRBV6-5; D gene: NA; CDR3 DNA: TGTGCCAGCAGTTACTTTCCTTGGGGAGAGCAGTACTTC; CDR3 protein: CASSYFPWGEQYF
J gene: TRBJ1-2; clone size: NA; V gene: TRBV15; D gene: NA; CDR3 DNA: TGTGCCACCAGCAGAGGGACGGAGGTCTACGGCTACACCTTC; CDR3 protein: CATSRGTEVYGYTF
J gene: TRBJ2-1; clone size: once; V gene: TRBV11-3; D gene: NA; CDR3 DNA: TGTGCCAGCAGTCTGGGACATAATGAGCAGTTCTTC; CDR3 protein: CASSLGHNEQFF
J gene: TRBJ1-2; clone size: NA; V gene: TRBV30; D gene: NA; CDR3 DNA: TGTGCCTGGAGTGCAGACCCGATGGACTACACCTTC; CDR3 protein: CAWSADPMDYTF
J gene: TRBJ2-3; clone size: NA; V gene: TRBV5-8; D gene: NA; CDR3 DNA: TGTGCCAGCAGCTTTAGCGGAAGCACAGATACGCAGTATTTT; CDR3 protein: CASSFSGSTDTQYF
J gene: TRBJ2-3; clone size: NA; V gene: TRBV10-2; D gene: TRBD2; CDR3 DNA: TGCGCCAGCAAAGGTCAGCGGGGGGGCATAGATACGCAGTATTTT; CDR3 protein: CASKGQRGGIDTQYF
J gene: TRBJ2-7; clone size: NA; V gene: TRBV21-1; D gene: NA; CDR3 DNA: TGTGCCAGCAGCACCTATAGGCCCTTAGGAGCGGGAGGCTCCTACGAGCAGTACTTC; CDR3 protein: CASSTYRPLGAGGSYEQYF
J gene: TRBJ2-1; clone size: NA; V gene: TRBV5-1; D gene: NA; CDR3 DNA: TGCGCCAGCAGCTTGGGAACAGGAACCTCCTACAATGAGCAGTTCTTC; CDR3 protein: CASSLGTGTSYNEQFF
J gene: TRBJ1-1; clone size: NA; V gene: TRBV5-5; D gene: TRBD1; CDR3 DNA: TGTGCCAGCAGCCGGACAGGGGTAGGACACGCTGAAGCTTTCTTT; CDR3 protein: CASSRTGVGHAEAFF
J gene: TRBJ2-5; clone size: NA; V gene: TRBV19; D gene: TRBD2; CDR3 DNA: TGTGCCAGTAGTACGTCCCCCAGCGGGGGGTCCGAGACCCAGTACTTC; CDR3 protein: CASSTSPSGGSETQYF
J gene: TRBJ2-7; clone size: few; V gene: TRBV7-9; D gene: NA; CDR3 DNA: TGTGCCAGCAGCCCCTTTCAAGGACAGCTCTACGAGCAGTACTTC; CDR3 protein: CASSPFQGQLYEQYF
J gene: TRBJ2-3; clone size: NA; V gene: TRBV20-1; D gene: NA; CDR3 DNA: TGCAGTGCAGGAAAGTTGGATACGCAGTATTTT; CDR3 protein: CSAGKLDTQYF
J gene: TRBJ1-2; clone size: NA; V gene: TRBV5-8; D gene: NA; CDR3 DNA: TGTGCCAGCAGCTTTTTTCGAACGAACTATGGCTACACCTTC; CDR3 protein: CASSFFRTNYGYTF
J gene: TRBJ2-6; clone size: once; V gene: TRBV11-2; D gene: NA; CDR3 DNA: TGTGCCAGCAGCTTAGAAACCGTCCTGACTTTC; CDR3 protein: CASSLETVLTF
J gene: TRBJ1-3; clone size: NA; V gene: TRBV6-1; D gene: NA; CDR3 DNA: TGTGCCAGCAGTGTTGGGCGGGCAGGCGGAAACACCATATATTTT; CDR3 protein: CASSVGRAGGNTIYF
J gene: TRBJ1-2; clone size: NA; V gene: TRBV7-9; D gene: TRBD1; CDR3 DNA: TGTGCCAGCAGATTTTCCGCAGGGGGAAAAACCTTC; CDR3 protein: CASRFSAGGKTF
J gene: TRBJ2-3; clone size: NA; V gene: TRBV6-1; D gene: TRBD2; CDR3 DNA: TGTGCCAGCAGAATAAGCGGGAGGTTTGGGGATACGCAGTATTTT; CDR3 protein: CASRISGRFGDTQYF